What follows is one T cell receptor (beta chain) and its context. Each sorted subset replicate got 200 ng genomic DNA, roughly 33,000 genomes. Measured with immunoSEQ multiplex PCR; TCRdb has only the in-frame clones, and not every one. The sample gives some 2.1 million clones, 85% to 95% of which show up once; under 0.15% is in the top ten. These data are taken from a study of shared clonotypes between healthy human individuals. Overall study context: Contributing individuals were two females and three males aged 18 to 49.

The CDR3 is made up of 13 amino acids. V lost 5 bases and J 4 bases, leaving 12 bases between the germline ends. Germline V gene lookup returns CDR1 GTSNPN and CDR2 SVGIG (reference sequence). The sequencing input was naive CD4+ T cells sorted from blood. Subset of the sample: CD45RA+ positively selected. This receptor was identified in a man aged 18 to 30 in good health. The V call is TRBV30, the J call TRBJ1-5, with D unresolved. Here the CDR3 DNA reads TGTGCCTGGGCTCCAGCACTGAATCAGCCCCAGCATTTT. Translating it yields CAWAPALNQPQHF. Filled out from reference TRBV30 and TRBJ1-5, the complete variable domain reads SQTIHQWPATLVQPVGSPLSLECTVEGTSNPNLYWYRQAAGRGLQLLFYSVGIGQISSEVPQNLSASRPQDRQFILSSKKLLLSDSGFYLCAWAPALNQPQHFGDGTRLSIL.